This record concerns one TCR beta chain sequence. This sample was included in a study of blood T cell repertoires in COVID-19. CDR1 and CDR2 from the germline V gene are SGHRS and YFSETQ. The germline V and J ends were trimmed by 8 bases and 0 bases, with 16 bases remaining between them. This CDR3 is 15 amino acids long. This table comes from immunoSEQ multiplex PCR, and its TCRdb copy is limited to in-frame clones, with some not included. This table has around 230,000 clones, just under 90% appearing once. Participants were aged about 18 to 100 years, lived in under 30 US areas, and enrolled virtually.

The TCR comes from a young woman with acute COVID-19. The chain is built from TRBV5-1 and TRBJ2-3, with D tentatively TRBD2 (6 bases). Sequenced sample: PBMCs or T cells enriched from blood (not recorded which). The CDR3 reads CASQLSGDSTDTQYF. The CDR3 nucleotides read TGCGCCAGTCAACTTAGCGGAGACAGCACAGATACGCAGTATTTT.